The text below deals with one TCR beta chain. This clone's antigen is unknown. Within one base of it there is no much larger clone, and no base qualities were kept. From the cysteine up to the phenylalanine, the CDR3 has a length of 15 residues. Just CDR3 DNA is preserved here, 45 bases in frame from base 1. V gives up 1 base and J gives up 1 base, and the segment between their germline ends measures 11 bases. CDR1 SEHNR and CDR2 FQNEAQ are derived from the germline V gene (reference sequence). TCR CDR3 regions were amplified from genomic DNA by multiplex PCR using the deep immunoSEQ assay. For each cell subset, the extracted genomic DNA was distributed evenly across all wells of several immunoSEQ 96-well plates, and each plate served as one replicate. For sorted subsets, each replicate PCR was loaded with 150 to 250 ng genomic DNA, equivalent to approximately 27,000 T cell genomes. The purified libraries were quantified using a Qubit 3.0 fluorometer, sized with a Bioanalyzer 2100, and then quantified again using the KAPA Library Quantification kit. Every immunoSEQ 96-well plate was sequenced on a separate single-read 150-cycle Illumina NextSeq 550 flow cell. As for the original processing: The immunoSEQ output contained only junctional sequences without quality scores, so filtering could not match that applied to full-length reads. Sequences were annotated with PyIR, a Python wrapper for IgBLAST v1.9, using IMGT germline references to assign V/J genes and CDR3. Any read was removed if the V/J assignment was weak (E-value above 1e-6), the CDR3 was missing, or the read contained stop codons, out-of-frame junctions, or ambiguous translated residues. V3J clonotypes were defined as sequences sharing an identical inferred V gene, J gene, and CDR3 amino acid sequence. Percentage overlap between repertoires was calculated by dividing the number of shared unique clonotypes by the size of the smaller repertoire. Richness of each repertoire was evaluated using RTK rarefaction, the Chao1 estimator, and Recon v2.1 estimates of unobserved clonotypes. For all TCRbeta clonotypes obtained by the gDNA method from a few donors, generation probabilities were computed with OLGA. The table comes from immuneACCESS by way of TCRdb, which keeps in-frame sequences with V and J called. Part of the clones is missing from these tables; in studies checked, under half for an unresolved V gene and the rest for unknown reasons. V and J calls and clone size are copied from that table; D and trimming were computed from the DNA. The sample contains 700,000 to 950,000 clones, 90% to 97% of them found a single time. The top ten clones comprise 0.2% to 0.25% of the sample.

CD8 naive samples were obtained by positive selection for CCR7 among CD45RO-negative cells, yielding a CD45RA+CCR7+ population from which TemRA cells were excluded. Donors were healthy HIV-negative adults with no recently reported acute infections or vaccinations. Every donor was a Caucasian adult living in Nashville, Tennessee, USA. Blood was collected by leukapheresis, and PBMCs were isolated by Ficoll-Histopaque density gradient centrifugation and then cryopreserved in liquid nitrogen vapor phase. Analytical flow cytometry was used to check the purity and quantity of each magnetically sorted T cell population. From each sorted fraction, genomic DNA was isolated and quantified by UV absorbance on a Nanodrop 2000c. This entry comes from a study of shared clonotypes between healthy human individuals (dated by TCRdb to the early 2020s). Looking at the study overall: The cohort included a few men and a couple of women between 18 and 49 years of age. For each donor, CD4 naive and CD4 memory were each run on three plates, CD8 naive on two plates, and CD8 memory on one plate. Each donor's leukapheresis produced roughly between about 0.8 and 8.9 billion PBMCs. The study deeply sequenced blood TCR repertoires of five healthy adults to estimate repertoire size and the extent of clonotype sharing between individuals. Libraries were prepared and TCR repertoires were sequenced by different laboratories using diverse techniques, in order to increase sequencing depth and limit assay-specific biases. Beyond this particular receptor, the publication reports: Incomplete sequencing was indicated by rarefaction of sorted-subset datasets, despite the large sequencing depth. Sampling was restricted to blood, and TCR repertoires in tissue are likely to differ from TCR repertoires in blood. The genetic and exposure-history diversity represented was limited by the small number of donors. Pairwise subsampling indicated that sequencing depth was expected to affect the degree of clonotype sharing among donors. Compared with non-shared clonotypes, clonotypes shared by all four sorted-subset donors had higher generation probabilities. Naive subsets generally had larger estimated clonotype richness than memory subsets. Sharing across a handful of donors was observed for around 5% of naive CD4, 3.5% of naive CD8, roughly 2.4% of memory CD4, and about 0.4% of memory CD8 clonotypes.

The rearrangement combines TRBV7-9 with TRBJ2-7; too little of a D gene remains to name it. Sequencing was carried out using naive CD8+ T cells sorted from blood. In light of the paper, this sample's cell subset or site label describes: CD45RA+CCR7+. The sequence was collected from a young man in good health. CDR3 region: CASSLDYGPSYEQYF. In nucleotide form, the sequence is TGTGCCAGCAGCTTAGACTACGGGCCTTCCTACGAGCAGTACTTC.